This T cell receptor (beta chain) was sequenced for a study of T-cell reconstitution after alpha-beta-depleted transplantation in children. Study-level points and caveats: Among T cells one year after transplant, newly produced cells accounted for most counts and diversity.

As for this clonotype: Antigen unknown.

CDR3 length: 17 amino acids. J was trimmed by 4 bases and V by 5 bases; bases with no gene match: 15. Germline CDR1 SGHTS, CDR2 YDEGEE. The TCRbeta library was prepared with unique molecular identifiers. In TCRdb, the PCR reads were re-called with MiXCR into one record per CDR3 protein. The data show around 500,000 distinct CDR3 sequences, with roughly 24% seen just once and approximately 14% held by the top ten. The specimen was PBMCs, mostly from graft donor cells, collected 360 days after TCRalphabeta/CD19-depleted stem cell transplant. The sequence was collected from a boy younger than two who had a stem cell transplant for acute myeloid leukemia, so the T cells may come from the graft donor. J is TRBJ2-5 and V is TRBV5-8; 9 positions match TRBD1. The CDR3 DNA reads as TGTGCCAGCAGAACACAAGGCGGACAGGGGTCTCTAGAGACCCAGTACTTC. Amino acids: CASRTQGGQGSLETQYF.